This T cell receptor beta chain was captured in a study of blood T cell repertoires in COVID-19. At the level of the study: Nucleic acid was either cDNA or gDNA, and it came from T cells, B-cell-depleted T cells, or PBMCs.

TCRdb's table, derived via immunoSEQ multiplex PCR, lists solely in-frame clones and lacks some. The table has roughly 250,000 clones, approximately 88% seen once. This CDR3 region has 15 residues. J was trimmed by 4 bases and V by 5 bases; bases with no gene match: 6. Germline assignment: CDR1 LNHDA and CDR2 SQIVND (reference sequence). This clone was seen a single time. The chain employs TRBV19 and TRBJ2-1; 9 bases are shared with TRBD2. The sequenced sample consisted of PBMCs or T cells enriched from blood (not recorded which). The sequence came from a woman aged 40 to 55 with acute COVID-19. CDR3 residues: CASSWTSEGYNEQFF. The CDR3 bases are TGTGCCAGTAGTTGGACTAGCGAGGGGTACAATGAGCAGTTCTTC.